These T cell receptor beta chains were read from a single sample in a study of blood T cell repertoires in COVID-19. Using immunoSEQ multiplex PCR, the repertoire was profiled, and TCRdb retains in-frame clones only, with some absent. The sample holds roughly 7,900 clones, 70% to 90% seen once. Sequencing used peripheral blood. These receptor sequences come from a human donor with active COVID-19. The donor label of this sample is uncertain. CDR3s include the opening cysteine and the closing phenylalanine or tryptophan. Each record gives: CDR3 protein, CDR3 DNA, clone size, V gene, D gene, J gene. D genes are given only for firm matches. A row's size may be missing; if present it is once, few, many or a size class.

cdr3_aa: CASGLGRPGGTF
cdr3_nt: TGTGCTAGTGGTTTGGGACGACCAGGGGGCACCTTC
clone_size: -
v_call: TRBV12-5
d_call: TRBD1
j_call: TRBJ1-2

cdr3_aa: CAWSVKGYEQYF
cdr3_nt: TGTGCCTGGAGTGTTAAGGGGTACGAGCAGTACTTC
clone_size: -
v_call: TRBV30
d_call: -
j_call: TRBJ2-7

cdr3_aa: CASSEDRDKAYEQYF
cdr3_nt: TGTGCCAGCAGTGAAGACCGGGACAAAGCCTACGAGCAGTACTTC
clone_size: -
v_call: TRBV25-1
d_call: -
j_call: TRBJ2-7

cdr3_aa: CASSLAAVYEQYF
cdr3_nt: TGTGCCAGCAGTCTGGCGGCAGTCTACGAGCAGTACTTC
clone_size: -
v_call: TRBV12-3/TRBV12-4
d_call: -
j_call: TRBJ2-7

cdr3_aa: CASSLVAGTDTQYF
cdr3_nt: TGTGCCAGCAGTCTTGTAGCGGGCACAGATACGCAGTATTTT
clone_size: -
v_call: TRBV27
d_call: -
j_call: TRBJ2-3

cdr3_aa: CAISEKTGDSNQPQHF
cdr3_nt: TGTGCCATCAGTGAAAAAACAGGGGATAGCAATCAGCCCCAGCATTTT
clone_size: once
v_call: TRBV10-3
d_call: TRBD1
j_call: TRBJ1-5

cdr3_aa: CAAGQAINQPQHF
cdr3_nt: TGTGCCGCTGGACAGGCCATTAATCAGCCCCAGCATTTT
clone_size: -
v_call: TRBV27
d_call: TRBD1
j_call: TRBJ1-5

cdr3_aa: CASSFSSTDTQYF
cdr3_nt: TGTGCCAGCAGCTTTTCCTCTACAGATACGCAGTATTTT
clone_size: -
v_call: TRBV7-3
d_call: -
j_call: TRBJ2-3

cdr3_aa: CASSGIKNTGELFF
cdr3_nt: TGTGCCAGCAGCGGGATTAAGAACACCGGGGAGCTGTTTTTT
clone_size: -
v_call: TRBV6-5
d_call: -
j_call: TRBJ2-2

cdr3_aa: CASSPIEGELFF
cdr3_nt: TGTGCCAGCTCACCGATTGAGGGGGAGCTGTTTTTT
clone_size: -
v_call: TRBV18
d_call: -
j_call: TRBJ2-2

cdr3_aa: CASRFDRGSYNEQFF
cdr3_nt: TGCGCCAGCAGATTCGACAGGGGCTCCTACAATGAGCAGTTCTTC
clone_size: -
v_call: TRBV5-1
d_call: TRBD1
j_call: TRBJ2-1

cdr3_aa: CASSDSAFYSPLHF
cdr3_nt: TGTGCCAGCAGTGACAGTGCTTTTTATTCACCCCTCCACTTT
clone_size: once
v_call: TRBV28
d_call: -
j_call: TRBJ1-6

cdr3_aa: CASSLSPLTGNEQYF
cdr3_nt: TGTGCCAGCAGCTTATCCCCTCTCACGGGGAACGAGCAGTACTTC
clone_size: -
v_call: TRBV7-9
d_call: -
j_call: TRBJ2-7

cdr3_aa: CASSPIGQGGSPLHF
cdr3_nt: TGTGCCAGCAGCCCCATCGGACAGGGCGGATCACCCCTCCACTTT
clone_size: -
v_call: TRBV9
d_call: TRBD1
j_call: TRBJ1-6

cdr3_aa: CASRGAGVTGELFF
cdr3_nt: TGTGCCAGCAGAGGCGCGGGAGTCACCGGGGAGCTGTTTTTT
clone_size: once
v_call: TRBV25-1
d_call: TRBD2
j_call: TRBJ2-2

cdr3_aa: CASSVGDEQFF
cdr3_nt: TGTGCCAGCAGCGTAGGCGATGAGCAGTTCTTC
clone_size: once
v_call: TRBV9
d_call: -
j_call: TRBJ2-1

cdr3_aa: CASSSLEGMNTEAFF
cdr3_nt: TGTGCCAGTAGTAGCCTTGAGGGAATGAACACTGAAGCTTTCTTT
clone_size: -
v_call: TRBV19
d_call: -
j_call: TRBJ1-1

cdr3_aa: CASSSIPGLAGGEHNEQFF
cdr3_nt: TGTGCCAGCAGCTCCATCCCGGGACTAGCGGGAGGGGAACACAATGAGCAGTTCTTC
clone_size: -
v_call: TRBV9
d_call: TRBD2
j_call: TRBJ2-1

cdr3_aa: CASSVGDRESKTQYF
cdr3_nt: TGTGCCAGCAGCGTAGGGGACAGGGAAAGTAAGACCCAGTACTTC
clone_size: -
v_call: TRBV9
d_call: TRBD1
j_call: TRBJ2-5

cdr3_aa: CASSYGEYEQYF
cdr3_nt: TGCGCCAGCAGCTACGGGGAGTACGAGCAGTACTTC
clone_size: -
v_call: TRBV10-2
d_call: -
j_call: TRBJ2-7

cdr3_aa: CASSTGFYEQYF
cdr3_nt: TGTGCCAGCAGCACGGGATTTTACGAGCAGTACTTC
clone_size: few
v_call: TRBV7-9
d_call: -
j_call: TRBJ2-7

cdr3_aa: CASSVGSPTRLCETQYF
cdr3_nt: TGTGCCAGCAGCGTAGGTTCCCCGACTAGACTGTGCGAGACCCAGTACTTC
clone_size: -
v_call: TRBV9
d_call: -
j_call: TRBJ2-5

cdr3_aa: CASSVGQGDGNTIYF
cdr3_nt: TGTGCCAGCAGCGTAGGACAGGGGGACGGAAACACCATATATTTT
clone_size: -
v_call: TRBV9
d_call: TRBD1
j_call: TRBJ1-3

cdr3_aa: CASSPVWVGRNTEAFF
cdr3_nt: TGTGCCAGCAGCCCGGTTTGGGTGGGGCGGAACACTGAAGCTTTCTTT
clone_size: -
v_call: TRBV7-9
d_call: -
j_call: TRBJ1-1

cdr3_aa: CASSKGGQREGPDTQYF
cdr3_nt: TGTGCCAGCAGCAAAGGCGGCCAGCGGGAGGGTCCAGATACGCAGTATTTT
clone_size: -
v_call: TRBV21-1
d_call: -
j_call: TRBJ2-3

cdr3_aa: CASSPRPITALANTGELFF
cdr3_nt: TGTGCCAGCAGCCCCCGTCCTATCACAGCCCTCGCGAACACCGGGGAGCTGTTTTTT
clone_size: few
v_call: TRBV9
d_call: -
j_call: TRBJ2-2

cdr3_aa: CASSQQGRNNQPQHF
cdr3_nt: TGTGCCAGCAGTCAACAGGGGAGAAACAATCAGCCCCAGCATTTT
clone_size: -
v_call: TRBV28
d_call: TRBD1
j_call: TRBJ1-5

cdr3_aa: CASSDSSGGTDTQYF
cdr3_nt: TGTGCCAGCAGTGACTCGAGCGGGGGCACAGATACGCAGTATTTT
clone_size: -
v_call: TRBV6-4
d_call: TRBD2
j_call: TRBJ2-3

cdr3_aa: CASSQAGLRVNRELFF
cdr3_nt: TGCGCCAGCAGCCAAGCGGGTCTTCGGGTCAACCGGGAGCTGTTTTTT
clone_size: -
v_call: TRBV4-3
d_call: -
j_call: TRBJ2-2

cdr3_aa: CASSAPSGENTGELFF
cdr3_nt: TGTGCCAGCAGCGCCCCTAGCGGGGAAAACACCGGGGAGCTGTTTTTT
clone_size: few
v_call: TRBV9
d_call: TRBD2
j_call: TRBJ2-2

cdr3_aa: CASSYYPDRGRGETQYF
cdr3_nt: TGTGCCAGCAGTTACTATCCCGACAGGGGGCGCGGAGAGACCCAGTACTTC
clone_size: -
v_call: TRBV6-2/TRBV6-3
d_call: TRBD1
j_call: TRBJ2-5

cdr3_aa: CSASEGVDYEQYF
cdr3_nt: TGCAGTGCTAGTGAGGGAGTTGACTACGAGCAGTACTTC
clone_size: -
v_call: TRBV20-1
d_call: -
j_call: TRBJ2-7

cdr3_aa: CASSLDSNSGELFF
cdr3_nt: TGTGCCAGCAGCCTCGACAGCAATAGCGGGGAGCTGTTTTTT
clone_size: -
v_call: TRBV6-5
d_call: -
j_call: TRBJ2-2

cdr3_aa: CASSPPGGSSYNEQFF
cdr3_nt: TGTGCCAGCAGCCCACCGGGCGGGAGCAGCTACAATGAGCAGTTCTTC
clone_size: -
v_call: TRBV7-3
d_call: TRBD2
j_call: TRBJ2-1

cdr3_aa: CASSLARAGGNEKLFF
cdr3_nt: TGTGCCAGCAGCTTAGCTAGGGCAGGGGGAAACGAAAAACTGTTTTTT
clone_size: -
v_call: TRBV7-2
d_call: TRBD1
j_call: TRBJ1-4

cdr3_aa: CASSKAPGQRITGELFF
cdr3_nt: TGTGCCAGCAGCAAAGCCCCGGGACAGAGAATCACCGGGGAGCTGTTTTTT
clone_size: few
v_call: TRBV9
d_call: TRBD1
j_call: TRBJ2-2

cdr3_aa: CASSNTGIMRGYTF
cdr3_nt: TGTGCCAGCAGCAACACAGGGATAATGCGTGGCTACACCTTC
clone_size: -
v_call: TRBV3-1/TRBV3-2
d_call: -
j_call: TRBJ1-2

cdr3_aa: CATSRGDSYTGELFF
cdr3_nt: TGTGCCACCAGCAGGGGGGACTCCTACACCGGGGAGCTGTTTTTT
clone_size: -
v_call: TRBV15
d_call: -
j_call: TRBJ2-2

cdr3_aa: CASSRAGASNEQFF
cdr3_nt: TGTGCCAGCAGTCGAGCGGGAGCGAGCAATGAGCAGTTCTTC
clone_size: -
v_call: TRBV6-2/TRBV6-3
d_call: TRBD2
j_call: TRBJ2-1

cdr3_aa: CASTDRGRDEQFF
cdr3_nt: TGTGCCAGCACGGACAGGGGGCGCGATGAGCAGTTCTTC
clone_size: -
v_call: TRBV27
d_call: TRBD1
j_call: TRBJ2-1

cdr3_aa: CASSYSGGLGSPLHF
cdr3_nt: TGTGCCAGCAGTTACTCCGGGGGGCTTGGTTCACCCCTCCACTTT
clone_size: -
v_call: TRBV6-6
d_call: -
j_call: TRBJ1-6

cdr3_aa: CASSPGSGTGELFF
cdr3_nt: TGCGCCAGCAGCCCGGGATCCGGGACCGGGGAGCTGTTTTTT
clone_size: -
v_call: TRBV5-1
d_call: -
j_call: TRBJ2-2

cdr3_aa: CASSLGQGYTGELFF
cdr3_nt: TGTGCCAGCAGCCTTGGACAGGGATACACCGGGGAGCTGTTTTTT
clone_size: -
v_call: TRBV7-2
d_call: TRBD1
j_call: TRBJ2-2

cdr3_aa: CASSPNIGDRAEAFF
cdr3_nt: TGTGCCAGCAGTCCCAATATCGGGGACAGGGCTGAAGCTTTCTTT
clone_size: -
v_call: TRBV28
d_call: TRBD1
j_call: TRBJ1-1

cdr3_aa: CASSPSRYRYEQYF
cdr3_nt: TGTGCCAGCAGTCCTTCTCGGTACCGCTACGAGCAGTACTTC
clone_size: -
v_call: TRBV27
d_call: -
j_call: TRBJ2-7

cdr3_aa: CASSWGLGLTISGANVLTF
cdr3_nt: TGTGCCAGCAGCTGGGGGTTAGGACTAACTATCTCTGGGGCCAACGTCCTGACTTTC
clone_size: -
v_call: TRBV7-8
d_call: -
j_call: TRBJ2-6

cdr3_aa: CSPHRAYEQFF
cdr3_nt: TGCAGTCCTCACAGGGCGTATGAGCAGTTCTTC
clone_size: -
v_call: TRBV20-1
d_call: -
j_call: TRBJ2-1

cdr3_aa: CASSSGGFEQFF
cdr3_nt: TGTGCCAGCAGTTCAGGGGGCTTTGAGCAGTTCTTC
clone_size: -
v_call: TRBV12-3/TRBV12-4
d_call: TRBD1
j_call: TRBJ2-1

cdr3_aa: CASRPTSGGDEQYF
cdr3_nt: TGCGCCAGCAGGCCAACTAGCGGGGGGGACGAGCAGTACTTC
clone_size: -
v_call: TRBV5-1
d_call: TRBD2
j_call: TRBJ2-7

cdr3_aa: CASSPLGRDQETQYF
cdr3_nt: TGTGCCAGCTCACCACTTGGGAGGGACCAAGAGACCCAGTACTTC
clone_size: once
v_call: TRBV18
d_call: TRBD2
j_call: TRBJ2-5

cdr3_aa: CASSKRTSGAHEQYF
cdr3_nt: TGTGCCAGCAGTAAACGCACTAGCGGGGCCCACGAGCAGTACTTC
clone_size: -
v_call: TRBV2
d_call: TRBD2
j_call: TRBJ2-7

cdr3_aa: CASSYSRDSSYNEQFF
cdr3_nt: TGTGCCAGCAGTTACTCGAGGGACAGCTCCTACAATGAGCAGTTCTTC
clone_size: -
v_call: TRBV6-5
d_call: TRBD1
j_call: TRBJ2-1